This TCR beta chain stems from a study of spatial heterogeneity in lung cancer. Broader study findings: Among blood samples, ubiquitous expanded tumor TCRs appeared more at resection than at follow-up.

MiXCR was run by TCRdb on the 5' RACE reads, yielding one entry per CDR3 protein. The sample consists of around 98,000 distinct CDR3 sequences, around 19% of them appearing once. CDR3 length: 17 residues. Time point given: blood at routine non-recurrence follow-up after resection. Whole RNA obtained from tumor, nontumor lung or frozen PBMC underwent sequencing without sorting. Comment on this clonotype: The target antigen is unknown.

This specimen was PBMCs, taken at follow-up. This rearrangement joins TRBV21-1 to TRBJ2-7; TRBD1, the table's D call, lacks a check against the DNA. TRBV21-1 is a listed pseudogene. This TCR was sampled from a male donor with early-stage non-small cell lung cancer. The CDR3: CASSENALLQGVVEQYF. Here the CDR3 DNA reads TGTGCCAGCAGCGAAAATGCCCTTTTACAGGGGGTAGTTGAGCAGTACTTC.